This T cell receptor (beta chain) was documented in a study of human T cells and chemical hapten exposure. Findings of the study overall: Alopecia affecting every donor means their immune response may not match healthy people's. DPC sensitization produced no change in TCRs with frequency above 1 in 1000.

This clonotype was detected a few times. Its target is not known. TCRdb processed the RACE reads anew with MiXCR; each CDR3 protein has one entry. Seen here are under 300,000 distinct CDR3 sequences, roughly 8% observed once, and the top ten hold about 1.1%. As to time point: pre-sensitization, week 0. Sample treatment: therapeutic diphenylcyclopropenone sensitization with weekly scalp DPC. Blood sampling preceded each patch test application. The study extracted total RNA from unfractionated whole blood. The CDR3 covers 16 residues. CDR1 and CDR2 (germline): SGHAT, FQNNGV. V lost 1 base and J lost 4, with 13 bases in between.

The sequenced sample was whole blood, obtained in connection with sensitization to the hapten diphenylcyclopropenone (DPC). V gene TRBV11-2 combines with J gene TRBJ2-2; tentative D call: TRBD1 (6 bases). The sequence was obtained from a young man with alopecia areata. Some clones in this sample may be carry-over from other donors' samples. CDR3 loop: CASSLAESRGTGELFF. CDR3 bases: TGTGCCAGCAGCTTAGCGGAATCCAGGGGCACCGGGGAGCTGTTTTTT.